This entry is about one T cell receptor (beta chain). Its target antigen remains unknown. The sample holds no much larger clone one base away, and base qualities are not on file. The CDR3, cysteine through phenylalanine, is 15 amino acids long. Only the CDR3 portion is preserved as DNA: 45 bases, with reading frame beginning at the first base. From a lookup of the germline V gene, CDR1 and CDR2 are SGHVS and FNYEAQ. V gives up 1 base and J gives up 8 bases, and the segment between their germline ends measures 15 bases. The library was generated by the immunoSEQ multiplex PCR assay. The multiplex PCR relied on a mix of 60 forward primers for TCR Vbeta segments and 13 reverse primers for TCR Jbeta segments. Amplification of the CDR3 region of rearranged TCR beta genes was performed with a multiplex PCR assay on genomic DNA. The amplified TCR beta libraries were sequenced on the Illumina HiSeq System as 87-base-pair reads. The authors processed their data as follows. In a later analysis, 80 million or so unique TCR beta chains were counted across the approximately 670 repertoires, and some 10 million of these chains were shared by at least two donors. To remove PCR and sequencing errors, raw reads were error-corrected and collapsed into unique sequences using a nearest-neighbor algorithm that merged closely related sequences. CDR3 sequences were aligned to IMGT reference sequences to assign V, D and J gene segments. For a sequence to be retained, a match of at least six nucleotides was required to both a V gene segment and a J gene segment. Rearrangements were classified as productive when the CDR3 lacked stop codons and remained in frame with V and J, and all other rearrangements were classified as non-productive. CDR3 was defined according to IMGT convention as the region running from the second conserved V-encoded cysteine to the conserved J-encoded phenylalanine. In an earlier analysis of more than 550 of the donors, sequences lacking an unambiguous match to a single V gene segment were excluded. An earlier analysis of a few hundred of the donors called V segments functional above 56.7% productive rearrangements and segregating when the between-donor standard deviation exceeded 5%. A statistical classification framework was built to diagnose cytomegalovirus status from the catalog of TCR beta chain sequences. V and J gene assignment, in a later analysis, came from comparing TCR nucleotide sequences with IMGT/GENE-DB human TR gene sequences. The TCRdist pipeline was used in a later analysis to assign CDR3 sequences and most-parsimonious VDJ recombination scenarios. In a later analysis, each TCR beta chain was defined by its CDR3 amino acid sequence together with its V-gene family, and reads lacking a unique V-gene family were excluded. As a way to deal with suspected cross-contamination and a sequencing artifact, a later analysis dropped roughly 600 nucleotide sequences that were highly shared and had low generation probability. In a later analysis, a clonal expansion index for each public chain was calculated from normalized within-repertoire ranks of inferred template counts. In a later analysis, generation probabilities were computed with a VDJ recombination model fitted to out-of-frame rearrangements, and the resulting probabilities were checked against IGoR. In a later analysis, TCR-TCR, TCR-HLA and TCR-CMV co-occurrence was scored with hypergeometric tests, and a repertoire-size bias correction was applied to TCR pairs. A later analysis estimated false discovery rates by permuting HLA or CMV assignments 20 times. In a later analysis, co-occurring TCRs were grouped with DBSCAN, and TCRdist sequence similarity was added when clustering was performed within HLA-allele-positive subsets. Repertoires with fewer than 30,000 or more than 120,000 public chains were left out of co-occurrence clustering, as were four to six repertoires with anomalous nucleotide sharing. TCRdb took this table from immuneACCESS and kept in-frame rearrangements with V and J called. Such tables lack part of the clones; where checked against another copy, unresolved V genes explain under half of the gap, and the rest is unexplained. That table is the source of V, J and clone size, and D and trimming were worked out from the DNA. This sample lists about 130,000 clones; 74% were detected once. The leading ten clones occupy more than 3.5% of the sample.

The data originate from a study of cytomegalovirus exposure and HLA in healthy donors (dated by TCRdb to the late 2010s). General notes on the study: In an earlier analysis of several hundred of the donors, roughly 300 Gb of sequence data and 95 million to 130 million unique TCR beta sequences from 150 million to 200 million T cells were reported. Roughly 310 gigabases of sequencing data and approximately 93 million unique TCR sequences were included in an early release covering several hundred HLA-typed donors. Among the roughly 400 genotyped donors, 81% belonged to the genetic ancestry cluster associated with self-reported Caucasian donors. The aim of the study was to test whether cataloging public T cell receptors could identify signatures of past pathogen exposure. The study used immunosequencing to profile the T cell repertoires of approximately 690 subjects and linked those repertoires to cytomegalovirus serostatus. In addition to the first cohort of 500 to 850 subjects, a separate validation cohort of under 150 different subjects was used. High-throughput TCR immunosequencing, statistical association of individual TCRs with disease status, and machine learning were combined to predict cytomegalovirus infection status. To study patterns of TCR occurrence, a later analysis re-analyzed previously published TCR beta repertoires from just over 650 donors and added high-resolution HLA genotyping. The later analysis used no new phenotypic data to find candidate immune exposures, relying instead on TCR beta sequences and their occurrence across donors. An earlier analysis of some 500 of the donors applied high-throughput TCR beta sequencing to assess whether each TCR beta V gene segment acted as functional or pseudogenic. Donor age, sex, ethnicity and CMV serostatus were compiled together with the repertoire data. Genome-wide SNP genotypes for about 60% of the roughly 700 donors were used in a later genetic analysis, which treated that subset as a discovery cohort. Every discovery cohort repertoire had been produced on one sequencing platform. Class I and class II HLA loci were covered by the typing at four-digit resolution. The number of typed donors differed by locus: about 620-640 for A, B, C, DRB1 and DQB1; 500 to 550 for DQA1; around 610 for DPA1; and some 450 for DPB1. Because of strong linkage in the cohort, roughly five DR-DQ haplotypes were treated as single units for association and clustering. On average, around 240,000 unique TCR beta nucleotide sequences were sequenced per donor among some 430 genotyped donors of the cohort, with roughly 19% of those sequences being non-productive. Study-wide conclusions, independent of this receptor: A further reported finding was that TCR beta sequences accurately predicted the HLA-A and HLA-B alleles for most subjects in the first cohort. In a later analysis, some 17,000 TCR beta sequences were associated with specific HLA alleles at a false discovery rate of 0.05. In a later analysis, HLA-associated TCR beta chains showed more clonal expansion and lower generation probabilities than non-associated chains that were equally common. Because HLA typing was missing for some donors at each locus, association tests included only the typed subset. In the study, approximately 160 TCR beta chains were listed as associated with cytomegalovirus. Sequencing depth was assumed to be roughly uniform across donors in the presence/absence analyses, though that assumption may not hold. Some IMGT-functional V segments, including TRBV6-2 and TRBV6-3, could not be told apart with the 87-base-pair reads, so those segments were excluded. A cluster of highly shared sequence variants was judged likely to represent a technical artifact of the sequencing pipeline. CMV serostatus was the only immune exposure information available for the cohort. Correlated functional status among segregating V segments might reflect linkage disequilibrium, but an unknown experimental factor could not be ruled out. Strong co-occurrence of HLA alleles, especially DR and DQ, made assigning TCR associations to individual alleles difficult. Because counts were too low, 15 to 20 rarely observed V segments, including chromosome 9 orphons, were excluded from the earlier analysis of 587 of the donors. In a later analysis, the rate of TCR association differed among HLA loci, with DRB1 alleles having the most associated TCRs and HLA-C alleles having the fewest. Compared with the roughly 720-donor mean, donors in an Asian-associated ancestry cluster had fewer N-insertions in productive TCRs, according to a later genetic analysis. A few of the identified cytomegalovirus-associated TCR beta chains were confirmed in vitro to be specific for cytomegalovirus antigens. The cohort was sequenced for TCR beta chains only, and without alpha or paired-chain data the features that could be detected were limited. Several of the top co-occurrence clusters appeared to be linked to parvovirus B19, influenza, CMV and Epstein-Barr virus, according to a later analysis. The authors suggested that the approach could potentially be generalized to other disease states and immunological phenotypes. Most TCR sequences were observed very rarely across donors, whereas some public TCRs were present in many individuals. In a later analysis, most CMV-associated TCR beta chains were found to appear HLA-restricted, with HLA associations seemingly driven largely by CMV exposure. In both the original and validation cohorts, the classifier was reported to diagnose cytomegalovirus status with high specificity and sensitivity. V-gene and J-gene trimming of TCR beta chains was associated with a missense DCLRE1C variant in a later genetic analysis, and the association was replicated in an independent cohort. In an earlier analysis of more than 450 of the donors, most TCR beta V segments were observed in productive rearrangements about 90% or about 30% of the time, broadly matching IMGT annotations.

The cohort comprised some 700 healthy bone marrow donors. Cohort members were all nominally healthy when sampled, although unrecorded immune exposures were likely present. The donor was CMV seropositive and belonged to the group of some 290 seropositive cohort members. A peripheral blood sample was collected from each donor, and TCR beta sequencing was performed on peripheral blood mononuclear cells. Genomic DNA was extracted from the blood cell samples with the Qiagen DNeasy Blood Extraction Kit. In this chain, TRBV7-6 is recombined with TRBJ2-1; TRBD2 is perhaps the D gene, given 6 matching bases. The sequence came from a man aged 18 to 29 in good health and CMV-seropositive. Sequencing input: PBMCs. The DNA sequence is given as TGTGCCAGCAGCTTAGGGCCATCACCTAGCGATGAGCAGTTCTTC. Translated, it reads CASSLGPSPSDEQFF.